This TCR beta chain derives from a study of blood T cell repertoires in COVID-19. Measured with immunoSEQ multiplex PCR; TCRdb has only the in-frame clones, and not every one. Among under 350,000 clones, under 95% were seen once, and the ten largest hold 2.6%. CDR3 length: 15 residues. Sequenced: PBMCs or T cells enriched from blood (not recorded which). This receptor was identified in a man aged 60-69 years who had recovered from COVID-19. The V gene is TRBV21-1, the J gene TRBJ2-7; the D call TRBD2 from the table was never checked on the DNA. TRBV21-1 is reported as a pseudogene. Here the CDR3 reads CASTPSEYQTYEQYF. Here the CDR3 DNA reads TGTGCCAGCACCCCTAGTGAGTATCAAACCTACGAGCAGTACTTC.